Following are 25 T cell receptor beta chains from one sample sequenced in a study of control samples from healthy donors and cancer patients. Assay: immunoSEQ multiplex PCR; the TCRdb copy retains only in-frame clones and omits some. The repertoire holds about 82,000 clones, approximately 87% seen once, with 15% to 25% in the top ten. The sample comprised blood. The receptors here all came from a man in his forties or fifties in good health.

The rearrangement uses TRBV6-5 and TRBJ1-5; 8 nucleotides align to TRBD1. This CDR3 is built from 14 residues. The V and J ends lost 7 bases and 7 bases, in that order; junction bases with no gene match: 9. Per the germline V gene, CDR1 is MNHEY and CDR2 is SVGAGI. The CDR3 loop reads CASTRAGGGQPQHF. CDR3 coding DNA: TGTGCCAGCACTAGGGCAGGGGGCGGACAGCCCCAGCATTTT.

CDR3 region: CAWISRVAEAFF. The DNA of the CDR3 is TGTGCCTGGATTTCGCGGGTAGCTGAAGCTTTCTTT. The chain combines TRBV30 with TRBJ1-1; D remains ambiguous. The CDR3 runs 12 residues. The germline CDR1 and CDR2 sequences are GTSNPN and SVGIG (reference sequence). V shed 4 bases and J shed 6 bases, with 12 bases lying between them.

This chain uses TRBV13 with TRBJ2-2, with 7 bases fitting TRBD2. Germline trimming cut 3 bases from V and 5 bases from J; bases unmatched to any gene: 6. The CDR3 extends over 15 amino acids. The V gene's germline CDR1 is PRHDT and CDR2 FYEKMQ (reference sequence). In nucleotides, the CDR3 is TGTGCCAGCAGCTTGGGGGGGACTCGGACCGGGGAGCTGTTTTTT. This translates into CASSLGGTRTGELFF.

V is TRBV12-5 and J is TRBJ1-1; no reliable D call. This CDR3 comprises 17 residues. The germline V and J ends were trimmed by 2 bases and 0 bases, with 16 bases remaining between them. CDR1 LGHNT and CDR2 FRNRAP come from the germline V gene. In DNA form, the CDR3 reads TGTGCTAGTGGTTTGACCCCGGACGGTCAACTGAACACTGAAGCTTTCTTT. It translates to CASGLTPDGQLNTEAFF.

V and J are TRBV27 and TRBJ1-4; the D gene is possibly TRBD1 (6 bases). CDR3 length equals 14 residues. CDR1 MNHEY and CDR2 SMNVEV come from the germline V gene (reference sequence). The V end was cut by 2 bases, the J end by 8 bases, with 12 bases between. The CDR3 DNA follows: TGTGCCAGCAGTTTAACAGGGAGCGGGGAAAAACTGTTTTTT. This encodes CASSLTGSGEKLFF.

The rearrangement uses TRBV6-2 or TRBV6-3 and TRBJ2-3, with 7 bases that match TRBD2. With 5 bases clipped from V and 2 bases from J, the junction kept 7 bases outside the gene matches. This CDR3 spans 15 amino acids. CDR1 and CDR2 from the germline V gene are MNHEY and SVGEGT. The CDR3 spells CASSPGTKPTDTQYF. The CDR3 coding sequence is TGTGCCAGCAGTCCCGGGACTAAACCCACAGATACGCAGTATTTT.

The table lists this clone with a count of one. The chain carries TRBV24-1 and TRBJ1-6; 9 bases align to TRBD1. Germline CDR1 reads KGHDR; CDR2 reads SFDVKD. Trimming cost V 3 bases and J 9 bases; bases outside gene matches: 8. The length of the CDR3 is 16 residues. The CDR3 DNA follows: TGTGCCACCAGTGATACCCGACAGGGGGGGGCTTCACCCCTCCACTTT. Residues: CATSDTRQGGASPLHF.

The chain couples TRBV3-1 (or the pseudogene TRBV3-2) to TRBJ2-3; 11 bases map to TRBD2. The V and J ends lost 6 bases and 4 bases, in that order; junction bases with no gene match: 6. Germline V gives CDR1 LGHDT, CDR2 YNNKEL (reference sequence). This CDR3 region has 15 residues. The CDR3 nucleotides are TGTGCCAGCAGTTTAGCGGGGGGGTGGTCAGATACGCAGTATTTT. Translated, it gives CASSLAGGWSDTQYF.

The chain has TRBV6-5 and TRBJ1-5, with D maybe TRBD1 (6 bases). Trimming took off 7 bases at V and 6 bases at J, with 16 bases between the two ends. Germline CDR1 is MNHEY and CDR2 is SVGAGI. This CDR3 spans 14 amino acids. CDR3 region: CASTSGGAGQPQHF. CDR3 DNA sequence: TGTGCCAGCACTTCGGGGGGCGCGGGTCAGCCCCAGCATTTT.

The V and J genes are TRBV12-3 or TRBV12-4 and TRBJ2-7; the D is unclear. The V end lost 5 bases, the J end lost 9 bases, and 14 bases lay between the germline ends. The CDR3 runs 12 residues. CDR3: CASSTLTFGQYF. For the CDR3, the DNA is TGTGCCAGCAGTACCTTGACGTTTGGGCAGTACTTC.

The chain recombines TRBV6-5 with TRBJ1-6, with TRBD1 matching over 7 bases. The CDR3 has 15 amino acids. V shed 6 bases, J shed 5 bases, and the junction held 7 bases outside the gene matches. CDR1 is MNHEY, CDR2 SVGAGI, per germline. Here the CDR3 DNA reads TGTGCCAGCAGAGCAGGGACAGCACATAATTCACCCCTCCACTTT. This codes for CASRAGTAHNSPLHF.

J is TRBJ1-5 and V is TRBV12-3 or TRBV12-4; D remains unclear. Trimming removed 9 bases from V and 7 bases from J, with 13 bases in between. The CDR3 contains 12 residues. DNA for the CDR3: TGTGCCAGTAGGTGGACGAGCCAGCCCCAGCATTTT. This sequence encodes CASRWTSQPQHF.

This chain connects TRBV18 to TRBJ1-5, with 7 nucleotides matching TRBD1. The CDR3 has 13 residues. V lost 4 bases to trimming and J lost 7 bases; unmatched junction nucleotides: 4. CDR1 and CDR2 (germline): KGHSH, LQKENI. The CDR3 region is CASSLQGDQPQHF. In nucleotides, the CDR3 is TGTGCCAGCTCACTGCAGGGGGACCAGCCCCAGCATTTT.

V is TRBV25-1 and J is TRBJ2-1; D perhaps matches TRBD2 (5 bases). Trimming took 7 bases from V and 8 from J, leaving 15 bases between them. There are 13 residues in the CDR3. Germline lookup yields CDR1 MGHDK and CDR2 SYGVNS. The CDR3 DNA reads as TGTGCCAGCATTTCGGGCAATAGCGATGAGCAGTTCTTC. This gives the protein CASISGNSDEQFF.

The J gene is TRBJ2-5, the V gene TRBV11-1, with D possibly TRBD1 on 7 matching bases. CDR1 SGHAT and CDR2 FQDESV come from the germline V gene (reference sequence). Trimming cost V 5 bases and J 5 bases, with 18 bases left between them. This CDR3 comprises 15 residues. CDR3 amino acids: CASSPRGQGDETQYF. The CDR3 region has the DNA TGTGCCAGCAGCCCTCGGGGGCAGGGGGACGAGACCCAGTACTTC.

The rearrangement links TRBV5-3 to TRBJ2-2; no definite D call. TRBV5-3 is classed as an ORF, of uncertain function. Trimming took off 1 base at V and 5 bases at J, with 9 bases between the two ends. CDR3 length: 14 residues. CDR3 in amino acids: CARSLNRKTGELFF. The CDR3 DNA is TGTGCCAGAAGCTTGAACAGAAAGACCGGGGAGCTGTTTTTT.

The genes are TRBV28 and TRBJ1-5; 11 bases are a match to TRBD1. Looked up from germline, CDR1 is MDHEN and CDR2 is SYDVKM. Trimming cost V 3 bases and J 3 bases; bases outside gene matches: 4. The CDR3 loop spans 16 amino acids. Here the CDR3 DNA reads TGTGCCAGCAGTTTCCGGGACAGGGGGTCCAATCAGCCCCAGCATTTT. It codes for CASSFRDRGSNQPQHF. Supplemented by reference TRBV28 and TRBJ1-5, the full variable domain reads DVKVTQSSRYLVKRTGEKVFLECVQDMDHENMFWYRQDPGLGLRLIYFSYDVKMKEKGDIPEGYSVSREKKERFSLILESASTNQTSMYLCASSFRDRGSNQPQHFGDGTRLSIL.

The chain uses TRBV9 and TRBJ1-1; 10 bases fit TRBD1. This CDR3 is built from 17 residues. Germline CDR1 and CDR2: SGDLS and YYNGEE. The V gene end was trimmed by 0 bases and the J gene end by 0 bases; junction bases not matched to a gene: 5. CDR3 sequence (DNA): TGTGCCAGCAGCGTAGGGGGGACAGGGGCCCTGAACACTGAAGCTTTCTTT. It encodes CASSVGGTGALNTEAFF.

The CDR3 spells CASSIKNTEAFF. The CDR3 region has the DNA TGTGCCAGCAGTATAAAGAACACTGAAGCTTTCTTT. The gene calls are TRBV6-5 and TRBJ1-1, with unresolved D. From germline, CDR1 is MNHEY and CDR2 SVGAGI. Trimming pared 5 bases from V and 1 base from J, leaving 5 bases between. This CDR3 spans 12 amino acids.

This chain links TRBV5-1 with TRBJ2-1; 7 nucleotides line up with TRBD1. V dropped 4 bases and J dropped 7; count of bases not matched to a gene: 11. The CDR3 extends over 15 amino acids. CDR1 is SGHRS and CDR2 is YFSETQ in the germline V gene. CDR3 amino acids: CASSPRWETGNEQFF. In nucleotides, the CDR3 is TGCGCCAGCAGCCCAAGATGGGAGACAGGGAATGAGCAGTTCTTC.

The chain is built from TRBV3-1 (or the pseudogene TRBV3-2) and TRBJ2-7; either TRBD1 or TRBD2 may supply D (6 bases each). The CDR3 is 14 amino acids. V lost 0 bases and J lost 2, with 8 bases in between. CDR1 and CDR2 (germline): LGHDT, YNNKEL (reference sequence). CDR3 in amino acids: CASSQEGGTYEQYF. The CDR3 DNA is TGTGCCAGCAGCCAAGAAGGGGGGACCTACGAGCAGTACTTC.

The CDR3 region has the DNA TGTGCCAGCAGCGGGGACTCCACGTCCGGGGAGCTGTTTTTT. This encodes CASSGDSTSGELFF. The rearrangement uses TRBV5-6 and TRBJ2-2, with a weak D call TRBD2 (6 bases). Germline V gene lookup returns CDR1 SGHDT and CDR2 YYEEEE. Deletions cut 4 bases from V and 6 bases from J, with 13 bases between. The CDR3 contains 14 residues.

This clone occurred a few times. This rearrangement joins TRBV3-1 (or the pseudogene TRBV3-2) to TRBJ1-4; 10 bases are shared with TRBD1. Germline CDR1 LGHDT, CDR2 YNNKEL (reference sequence). V shed 3 bases and J 10 bases; nucleotides not matched to a gene: 8. The CDR3 spans 15 residues. The CDR3 here is CASSHGTGAWGKLFF. The CDR3 DNA follows: TGTGCCAGCAGCCACGGGACAGGGGCCTGGGGAAAACTGTTTTTT.

The V gene is TRBV7-3, the J gene TRBJ2-5; D ambiguous. Germline CDR1 reads SGHTA; CDR2 reads FQGTGA. This CDR3 contains 14 residues. V dropped 2 bases and J dropped 5 bases, with 12 bases sitting between them. The CDR3 DNA reads TGTGCCAGCAGCTTAGACGGGTCCTTTGAGACCCAGTACTTC. It translates to CASSLDGSFETQYF.

This chain uses TRBV7-2 with TRBJ1-4, with a tentative D call TRBD1 (5 bases). The CDR3 covers 15 residues. CDR1 SGHTA and CDR2 FQGNSA come from the germline V gene. V dropped 3 bases and J dropped 8 bases, with 16 bases sitting between them. The CDR3 DNA is TGTGCCAGCAGCTTCACCGGGACCGGCGGAGAAAAACTGTTTTTT. Its protein is CASSFTGTGGEKLFF. Together with reference TRBV7-2 and TRBJ1-4, the CDR3 gives the full variable domain: GAGVSQSPSNKVTEKGKDVELRCDPISGHTALYWYRQSLGQGLEFLIYFQGNSAPDKSGLPSDRFSAERTGGSVSTLTIQRTQQEDSAVYLCASSFTGTGGEKLFFGSGTQLSVL.